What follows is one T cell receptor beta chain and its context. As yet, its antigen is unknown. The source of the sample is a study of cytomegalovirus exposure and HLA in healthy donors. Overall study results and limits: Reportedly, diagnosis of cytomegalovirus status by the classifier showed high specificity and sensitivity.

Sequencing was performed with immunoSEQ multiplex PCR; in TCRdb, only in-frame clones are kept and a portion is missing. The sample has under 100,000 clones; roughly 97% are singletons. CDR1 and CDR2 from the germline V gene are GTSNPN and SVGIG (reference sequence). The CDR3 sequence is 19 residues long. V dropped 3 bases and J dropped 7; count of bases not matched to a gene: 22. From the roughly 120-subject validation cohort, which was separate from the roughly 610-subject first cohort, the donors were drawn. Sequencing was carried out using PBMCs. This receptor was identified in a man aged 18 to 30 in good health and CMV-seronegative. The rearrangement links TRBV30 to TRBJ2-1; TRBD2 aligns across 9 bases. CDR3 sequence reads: CAWSRVRGVVLAGANEQFF. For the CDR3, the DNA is TGTGCCTGGAGCAGGGTTAGGGGGGTTGTACTAGCGGGTGCGAATGAGCAGTTCTTC. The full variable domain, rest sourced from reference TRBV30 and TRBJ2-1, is SQTIHQWPATLVQPVGSPLSLECTVEGTSNPNLYWYRQAAGRGLQLLFYSVGIGQISSEVPQNLSASRPQDRQFILSSKKLLLSDSGFYLCAWSRVRGVVLAGANEQFFGPGTRLTVL.